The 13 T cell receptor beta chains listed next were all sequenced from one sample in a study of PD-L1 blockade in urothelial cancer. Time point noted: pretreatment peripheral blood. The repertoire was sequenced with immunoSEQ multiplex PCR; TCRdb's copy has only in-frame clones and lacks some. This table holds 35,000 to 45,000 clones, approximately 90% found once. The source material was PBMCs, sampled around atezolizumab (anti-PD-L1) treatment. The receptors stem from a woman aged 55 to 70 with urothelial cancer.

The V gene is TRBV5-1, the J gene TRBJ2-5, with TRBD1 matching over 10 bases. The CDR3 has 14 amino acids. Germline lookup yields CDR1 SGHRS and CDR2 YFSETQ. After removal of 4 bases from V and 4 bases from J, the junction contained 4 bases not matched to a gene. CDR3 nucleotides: TGCGCCAGCAGCAGGGACAGGGGAAGAGAGACCCAGTACTTC. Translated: CASSRDRGRETQYF.

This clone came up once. DNA for the CDR3: TGCGCCAGCAGCCCCTTATCTAGCCCCCTCTCCTACGAGCAGTACTTC. Translating gives CASSPLSSPLSYEQYF. V and J are TRBV5-1 and TRBJ2-7; maybe TRBD2 (5 bases). The V end lost 4 bases, the J end lost 0 bases, and 17 bases lay between the germline ends. Germline V lookup: CDR1 SGHRS, CDR2 YFSETQ. The CDR3 loop spans 16 amino acids. Drawing the rest from reference TRBV5-1 and TRBJ2-7, the complete variable domain is KAGVTQTPRYLIKTRGQQVTLSCSPISGHRSVSWYQQTPGQGLQFLFEYFSETQRNKGNFPGRFSGRQFSNSRSEMNVSTLELGDSALYLCASSPLSSPLSYEQYFGPGTRLTVT.

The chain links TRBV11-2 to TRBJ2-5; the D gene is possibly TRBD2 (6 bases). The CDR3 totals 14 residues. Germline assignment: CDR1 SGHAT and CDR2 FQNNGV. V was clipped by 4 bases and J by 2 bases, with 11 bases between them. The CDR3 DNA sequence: TGTGCCAGCAGCTCGCTAGCGAAACAAGAGACCCAGTACTTC. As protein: CASSSLAKQETQYF.

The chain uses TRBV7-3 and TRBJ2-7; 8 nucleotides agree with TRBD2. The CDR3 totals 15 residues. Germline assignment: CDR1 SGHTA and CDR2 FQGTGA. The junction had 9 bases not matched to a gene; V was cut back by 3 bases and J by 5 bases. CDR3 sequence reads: CASSFLGGGRNEQYF. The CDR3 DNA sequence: TGTGCCAGCAGCTTTCTTGGCGGGGGGAGAAACGAGCAGTACTTC.

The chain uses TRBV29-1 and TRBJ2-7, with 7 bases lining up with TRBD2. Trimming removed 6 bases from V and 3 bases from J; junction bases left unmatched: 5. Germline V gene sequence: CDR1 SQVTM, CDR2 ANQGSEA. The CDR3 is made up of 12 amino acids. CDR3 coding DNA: TGCAGCGTAGGACCTAGCGGCTACGAGCAGTACTTC. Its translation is CSVGPSGYEQYF.

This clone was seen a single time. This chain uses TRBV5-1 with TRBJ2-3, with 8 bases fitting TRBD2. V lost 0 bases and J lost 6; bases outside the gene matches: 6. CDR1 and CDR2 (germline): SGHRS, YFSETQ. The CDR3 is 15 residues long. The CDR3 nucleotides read TGCGCCAGCAGCTTGGCCCGGGAGGGCCGGGATACGCAGTATTTT. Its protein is CASSLAREGRDTQYF. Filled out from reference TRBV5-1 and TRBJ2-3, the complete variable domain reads KAGVTQTPRYLIKTRGQQVTLSCSPISGHRSVSWYQQTPGQGLQFLFEYFSETQRNKGNFPGRFSGRQFSNSRSEMNVSTLELGDSALYLCASSLAREGRDTQYFGPGTRLTVL.

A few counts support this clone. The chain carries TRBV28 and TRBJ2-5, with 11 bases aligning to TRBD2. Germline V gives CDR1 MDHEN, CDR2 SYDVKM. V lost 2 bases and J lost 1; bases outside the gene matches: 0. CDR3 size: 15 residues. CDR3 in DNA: TGTGCCAGCAGTTTAACTAGCGGGGGCCAAGAGACCCAGTACTTC. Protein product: CASSLTSGGQETQYF.

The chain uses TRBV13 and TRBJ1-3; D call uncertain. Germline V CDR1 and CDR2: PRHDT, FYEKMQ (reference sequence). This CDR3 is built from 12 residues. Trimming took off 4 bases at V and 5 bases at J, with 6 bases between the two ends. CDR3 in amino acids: CASSSGRNTIYF. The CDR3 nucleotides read TGTGCCAGCAGCTCGGGGAGAAACACCATATATTTT. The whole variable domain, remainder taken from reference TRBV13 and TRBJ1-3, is AAGVIQSPRHLIKEKRETATLKCYPIPRHDTVYWYQQGPGQDPQFLISFYEKMQSDKGSIPDRFSAQQFSDYHSELNMSSLELGDSALYFCASSSGRNTIYFGEGSWLTVV.

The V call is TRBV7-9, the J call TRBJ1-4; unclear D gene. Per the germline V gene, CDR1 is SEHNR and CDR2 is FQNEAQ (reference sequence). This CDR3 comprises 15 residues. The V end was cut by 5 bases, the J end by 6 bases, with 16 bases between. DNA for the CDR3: TGTGCCAGCAGCCCCTTGACATCTCCCGATGAAAAACTGTTTTTT. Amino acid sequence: CASSPLTSPDEKLFF.

The CDR3 here is CASSGQPQVREQYF. As DNA, the CDR3 is TGTGCCAGCAGTGGGCAACCCCAGGTACGTGAGCAGTACTTC. The chain carries TRBV28 and TRBJ2-7; no reliable D call. Between the trimmed V and J ends, which lost 5 bases and 7 bases, there was a span of 18 bases. This CDR3 region has 14 residues. Germline CDR1 is MDHEN and CDR2 is SYDVKM.

Here the CDR3 reads CASRGTSGQANTEAFF. CDR3 nucleotide sequence: TGTGCCAGCAGAGGAACGTCCGGACAGGCGAACACTGAAGCTTTCTTT. The V gene is TRBV6-4, the J gene TRBJ1-1; 7 bases fit TRBD1. V dropped 6 bases and J dropped 1; count of bases not matched to a gene: 11. CDR1 and CDR2 from the germline V gene are MRHNA and SNTAGT. The CDR3 covers 16 residues.

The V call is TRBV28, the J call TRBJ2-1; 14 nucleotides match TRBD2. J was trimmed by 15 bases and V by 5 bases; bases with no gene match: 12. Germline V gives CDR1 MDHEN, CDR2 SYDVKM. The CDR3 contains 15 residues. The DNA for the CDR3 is TGTGCCAGCAGTCTTGGGACTAGCGGGAGTAGGAGAGTGTTCTTC. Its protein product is CASSLGTSGSRRVFF.

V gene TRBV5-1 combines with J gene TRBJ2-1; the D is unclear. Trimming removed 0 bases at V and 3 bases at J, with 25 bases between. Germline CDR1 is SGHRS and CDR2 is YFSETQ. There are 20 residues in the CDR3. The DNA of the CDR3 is TGCGCCAGCAGCTTGGACCGTCGCCCCCGTCGTAAGCTTGGCTACAATGAGCAGTTCTTC. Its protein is CASSLDRRPRRKLGYNEQFF.